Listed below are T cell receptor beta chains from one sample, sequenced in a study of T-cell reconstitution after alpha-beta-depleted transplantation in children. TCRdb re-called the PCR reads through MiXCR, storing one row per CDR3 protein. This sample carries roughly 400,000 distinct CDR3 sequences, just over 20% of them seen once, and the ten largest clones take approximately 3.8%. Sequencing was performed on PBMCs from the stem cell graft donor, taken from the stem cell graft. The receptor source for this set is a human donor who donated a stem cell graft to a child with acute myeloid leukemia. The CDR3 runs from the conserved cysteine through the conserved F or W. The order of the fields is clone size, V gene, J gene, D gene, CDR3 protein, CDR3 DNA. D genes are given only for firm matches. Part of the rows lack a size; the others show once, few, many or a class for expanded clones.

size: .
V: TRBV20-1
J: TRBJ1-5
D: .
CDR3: CSAPTQIGNQPQHF
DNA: TGCAGTGCTCCGACGCAAATCGGCAATCAGCCCCAGCATTTT

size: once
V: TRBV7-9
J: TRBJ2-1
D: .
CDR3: CASSPFRRGLPYNEQFF
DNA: TGTGCCAGCAGCCCTTTTCGGCGAGGACTACCATACAATGAGCAGTTCTTC

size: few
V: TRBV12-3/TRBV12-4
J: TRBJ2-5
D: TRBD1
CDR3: CASSRDRGANFQETQYF
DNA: TGTGCCAGCAGTCGGGACAGGGGGGCTAACTTCCAAGAGACCCAGTACTTC

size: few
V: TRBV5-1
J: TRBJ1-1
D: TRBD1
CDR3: CASSFEDRGNTEAFF
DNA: TGCGCCAGCAGCTTTGAGGACAGGGGGAACACTGAAGCTTTCTTT

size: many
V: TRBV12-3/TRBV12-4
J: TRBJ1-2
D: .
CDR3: CASTKGRGYTF
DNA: TGTGCCAGCACAAAGGGTCGTGGCTACACCTTC

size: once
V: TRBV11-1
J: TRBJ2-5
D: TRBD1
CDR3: CASSLAATGEETQYF
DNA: TGTGCCAGCAGCTTAGCGGCAACAGGGGAAGAGACCCAGTACTTC

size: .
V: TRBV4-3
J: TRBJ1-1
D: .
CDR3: CASSQDPRGDTEAFF
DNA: TGCGCCAGCAGCCAAGATCCGCGAGGCGACACTGAAGCTTTCTTT

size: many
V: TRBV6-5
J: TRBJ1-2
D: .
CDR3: CASSRREGRAFYGYTF
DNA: TGTGCCAGCAGTCGACGGGAGGGCAGGGCGTTCTATGGCTACACCTTC

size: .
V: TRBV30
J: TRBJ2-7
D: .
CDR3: CAQLSSYEQYF
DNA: TGTGCCCAACTTAGCTCCTACGAGCAGTACTTC

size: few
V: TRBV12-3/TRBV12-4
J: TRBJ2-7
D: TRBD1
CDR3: CASSRTGTGDAYEQYF
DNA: TGTGCCAGCAGTAGAACCGGGACAGGAGACGCCTACGAGCAGTACTTC

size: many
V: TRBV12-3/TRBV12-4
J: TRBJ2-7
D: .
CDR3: CASSGPGRRYEQYF
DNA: TGTGCCAGCAGTGGTCCGGGACGCCGCTACGAGCAGTACTTC

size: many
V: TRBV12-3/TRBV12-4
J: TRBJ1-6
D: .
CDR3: CASSAVDSPLHF
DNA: TGTGCCAGCAGTGCCGTTGATTCACCCCTCCACTTT

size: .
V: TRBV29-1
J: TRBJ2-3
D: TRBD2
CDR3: CSVPFGGRSDTQYF
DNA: TGCAGCGTCCCGTTTGGCGGGAGATCAGATACGCAGTATTTT

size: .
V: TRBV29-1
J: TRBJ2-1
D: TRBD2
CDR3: CSFRPGLAKKSSYNEQFF
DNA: TGCAGCTTCCGGCCGGGACTAGCGAAAAAGAGCTCCTACAATGAGCAGTTCTTC

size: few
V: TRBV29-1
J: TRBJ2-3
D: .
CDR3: CSVEVIRRGTDTQYF
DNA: TGCAGCGTTGAAGTGATCAGAAGGGGCACAGATACGCAGTATTTT

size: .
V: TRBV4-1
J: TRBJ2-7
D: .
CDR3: CASSQDLGRSYEQYF
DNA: TGCGCCAGCAGCCAAGATCTTGGCAGGTCCTACGAGCAGTACTTC

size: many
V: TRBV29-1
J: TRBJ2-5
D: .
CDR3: CSVEGPGGETQYF
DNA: TGCAGCGTTGAAGGACCTGGGGGAGAGACCCAGTACTTC

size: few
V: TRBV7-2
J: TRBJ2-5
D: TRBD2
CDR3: CASSLSGSWETQYF
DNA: TGTGCCAGCAGCTTAAGCGGGAGTTGGGAGACCCAGTACTTC